This T cell receptor beta chain was observed in a study of blood T cell repertoires in COVID-19. On the study more broadly: Both acute and convalescent COVID-19 samples were obtained from the United States, Italy and Spain. PBMCs, B-cell-depleted T cells, or T cells were the source of the cDNA or gDNA that made up the material.

V dropped 3 bases and J dropped 1 base, with 9 bases sitting between them. The CDR3 extends over 14 amino acids. Germline-derived CDR1 and CDR2 are MDHEN and SYDVKM. As handled by the study authors: Reference gene primer amplification yielded estimated nucleated cell counts. Here immunoSEQ multiplex PCR was the method, and the copy in TCRdb shows in-frame clones only, minus some. V and J calls and clone size are as listed in that table; D and trimming were resolved from the DNA. Altogether about 140,000 clones are present, about 90% being singletons, with the ten largest covering 10%. The receptor comes from a man aged 55-75 years with active or convalescent COVID-19. The sequenced material came from peripheral blood. The rearrangement links TRBV28 to TRBJ1-1; D is unresolved. The CDR3 bases are TGTGCCAGCAGTTTGGAGAGGTCGAACACTGAAGCTTTCTTT. Its protein product is CASSLERSNTEAFF.